This entry lists 17 T cell receptor beta chains sequenced from one sample in a study of shared clonotypes between healthy human individuals. Sequenced by immunoSEQ multiplex PCR; TCRdb stores in-frame clones only, minus some. This table holds some 1,600,000 clones, approximately 98% found once. The material sequenced was naive CD4+ T cells sorted from blood. Subset described: CD45RA+ positively selected. The origin of the receptors is a man aged 25 to 45 in good health.

The rearrangement links TRBV7-2 to TRBJ1-4; the D is unclear. The germline gives CDR1 SGHTA, CDR2 FQGNSA. V dropped 5 bases and J dropped 8 bases, with 18 bases sitting between them. The CDR3 length is 15 residues. This CDR3 reads CASSIQRAVNEKLFF. DNA for the CDR3: TGTGCCAGCAGCATTCAAAGGGCGGTCAACGAAAAACTGTTTTTT.

The rearrangement joins TRBV6-6 to TRBJ2-1; 9 nucleotides match TRBD1. V gave up 7 bases and J gave up 3 bases; unmatched junction bases: 7. The germline V gene encodes CDR1 MNHNY and CDR2 SVGAGI (reference sequence). The CDR3 is made up of 15 amino acids. The CDR3: CASMGGQGYYNEQFF. CDR3 nucleotides: TGTGCCAGCATGGGGGGACAGGGCTACTACAATGAGCAGTTCTTC.

J is TRBJ1-1 and V is TRBV6-5; no clear D gene. The CDR3 spans 16 residues. The germline V and J ends were trimmed by 0 bases and 1 base, with 12 bases remaining between them. From germline, CDR1 is MNHEY and CDR2 SVGAGI. CDR3 protein: CASSYSAAGWNTEAFF. The CDR3 region has the DNA TGTGCCAGCAGTTACTCGGCAGCCGGGTGGAACACTGAAGCTTTCTTT.

The chain employs TRBV7-2 and TRBJ2-2; D not resolved. The CDR3 is made up of 15 amino acids. Germline values: CDR1 SGHTA, CDR2 FQGNSA. V lost 4 bases, J lost 5 bases, and 14 bases lay in between. The CDR3 here is CASSSTAAQTGELFF. The DNA of the CDR3 is TGTGCCAGCAGCTCAACAGCCGCACAGACCGGGGAGCTGTTTTTT.

The chain combines TRBV7-2 with TRBJ2-1; 7 bases agree with TRBD1. The germline V gene has CDR1 SGHTA and CDR2 FQGNSA. V lost 4 bases, J lost 9 bases, and 12 bases stayed unmatched. The CDR3 runs to 15 residues. Here the CDR3 reads CASSYLQGPSGEQFF. The CDR3 DNA follows: TGTGCCAGCAGCTACCTACAGGGGCCTTCGGGTGAGCAGTTCTTC.

The V and J genes are TRBV5-4 and TRBJ2-1; the match to TRBD1 covers 8 bases. The CDR3 sequence is 13 residues long. Germline V gene sequence: CDR1 SGHNT, CDR2 YYREEE (reference sequence). Trimming at V came to 4 bases and at J to 9 bases, leaving 6 bases not matched to a gene. The CDR3 sequence is CASSATGDSEQFF. DNA for the CDR3: TGTGCCAGCAGCGCGACAGGGGATAGTGAGCAGTTCTTC. The variable domain in full, completed from reference TRBV5-4 and TRBJ2-1, reads ETGVTQSPTHLIKTRGQQVTLRCSSQSGHNTVSWYQQALGQGPQFIFQYYREEENGRGNFPPRFSGLQFPNYSSELNVNALELDDSALYLCASSATGDSEQFFGPGTRLTVL.

The chain joins TRBV4-2 to TRBJ2-4; D is unclear. The V end lost 3 bases, the J end lost 9 bases, and 12 bases lay between the germline ends. This CDR3 contains 13 residues. The germline V gene encodes CDR1 LGHNA and CDR2 YNFKEQ. The CDR3: CASSHEMVGIQYF. The CDR3, as DNA: TGTGCCAGCAGCCATGAAATGGTCGGCATTCAGTACTTC.

V usage is TRBV7-9 and J usage is TRBJ1-2, with a tentative D call TRBD1 (5 bases). Germline CDR1 SEHNR, CDR2 FQNEAQ (reference sequence). V was cut by 4 bases and J by 8 bases, with 17 bases left in between. CDR3 size: 14 residues. The CDR3: CASSSPGGSPGYTF. The DNA for the CDR3 is TGTGCCAGCAGCTCCCCCGGGGGTAGTCCAGGCTACACCTTC.

The CDR3 loop is CASSYRGPSTDTQYF. The CDR3 coding sequence is TGTGCCAGCAGCTACAGGGGGCCCAGCACAGATACGCAGTATTTT. The V and J genes are TRBV9 and TRBJ2-3; 9 positions match TRBD1. Germline V gives CDR1 SGDLS, CDR2 YYNGEE. The junction had 3 bases not matched to a gene; V was cut back by 4 bases and J by 0 bases. This CDR3 is 15 amino acids long.

The chain recombines TRBV12-5 with TRBJ1-1; D not resolved. V was shortened by 4 bases and J by 1 base, with 10 bases between the two germline ends. This CDR3 contains 14 residues. Germline CDR1 is LGHNT and CDR2 is FRNRAP. The CDR3 loop is CASGSGTTNTEAFF. Written as DNA, the CDR3 is TGTGCTAGTGGTTCGGGAACGACGAACACTGAAGCTTTCTTT.

The genes are TRBV5-4 and TRBJ1-2; tentative D call: TRBD1 (5 bases). CDR3 size: 14 residues. V was clipped by 4 bases and J by 8 bases, with 18 bases between them. Germline lookup yields CDR1 SGHNT and CDR2 YYREEE (reference sequence). The CDR3 DNA reads as TGTGCCAGCAGCGCGTCCCGGGGCCCGGGGGGCTACACCTTC. Protein: CASSASRGPGGYTF.

This chain connects TRBV6-5 to TRBJ1-1; D might be TRBD1 (6 bases). Germline lookup yields CDR1 MNHEY and CDR2 SVGAGI. V lost 2 bases, J lost 1 base, and 11 bases lay in between. There are 15 residues in the CDR3. The CDR3, as DNA: TGTGCCAGCAGTTACCTGACAGGCGGGAACACTGAAGCTTTCTTT. It yields the protein CASSYLTGGNTEAFF.

V is TRBV9 and J is TRBJ2-3, with TRBD2 identical over 8 bases. Germline values: CDR1 SGDLS, CDR2 YYNGEE. This CDR3 is 15 amino acids long. V gave up 3 bases and J gave up 2 bases; unmatched junction bases: 5. For the CDR3, the DNA is TGTGCCAGCAGCGGTAGCGGGGATGCCACAGATACGCAGTATTTT. Residues: CASSGSGDATDTQYF.

V usage is TRBV6-5 and J usage is TRBJ2-1; TRBD2 matches at 7 bases. The CDR3 covers 16 residues. CDR1 is MNHEY and CDR2 is SVGAGI in the germline V gene. The V and J ends lost 3 bases and 8 bases, in that order; junction bases with no gene match: 13. CDR3 region: CASSYDAGALRDEQFF. The CDR3 DNA reads as TGTGCCAGCAGTTATGACGCGGGAGCTCTTAGGGATGAGCAGTTCTTC.

Comments on this clone: Within the sample, other DNA sequences also encode this same CDR3. The chain links TRBV9 to TRBJ2-1; D is unclear. CDR3 length equals 13 residues. Germline lookup yields CDR1 SGDLS and CDR2 YYNGEE. V was cut by 1 base and J by 4 bases, with 6 bases left in between. The CDR3 reads CASSVNRYNEQFF. CDR3 nucleotide sequence: TGTGCCAGCAGCGTAAACAGATACAATGAGCAGTTCTTC.

The chain uses TRBV6-1 and TRBJ2-7; D ambiguous. The CDR3 covers 11 residues. Per the germline V gene, CDR1 is MNHNS and CDR2 is SASEGT. V dropped 6 bases and J dropped 0 bases, with 3 bases sitting between them. For the CDR3, the DNA is TGTGCCAGCAGGGCCTCCTACGAGCAGTACTTC. It yields the protein CASRASYEQYF.

The rearrangement links TRBV6-5 to TRBJ2-2; D uncertain. CDR1 is MNHEY and CDR2 is SVGAGI in the germline V gene. The CDR3 runs 15 residues. The V end was cut by 4 bases, the J end by 5 bases, with 14 bases between. The CDR3 DNA reads as TGTGCCAGCAGTTTATATCGTCGCCTTACCGGGGAGCTGTTTTTT. It encodes CASSLYRRLTGELFF.